The 2 T cell receptor beta chains below were found in one sample sequenced in a study of blood T cell repertoires in COVID-19 (dated by TCRdb to about 2020). Libraries were constructed by the immunoSEQ multiplex PCR assay. Not all clones reach the TCRdb copy of this immuneACCESS table, which keeps in-frame sequences only. Checked studies attribute under half of the gap to unresolved V genes and leave the rest unexplained. In all, the sample holds about 190,000 clones, and around four fifths of those were seen once. The ten largest clones add up to 20% of the sample. Material for sequencing was peripheral blood. These receptors were taken from a human donor in a cohort sampled during active COVID-19.

This clone appeared once. The chain couples TRBV19 to TRBJ2-5; TRBD1 agrees at 8 bases. This CDR3 has 11 residues. Germline assignment: CDR1 LNHDA and CDR2 SQIVND (reference sequence). V lost 6 bases, J lost 7 bases, and 1 base stayed unmatched. As DNA, the CDR3 is TGTGCCAGTAGACAGGGGGGGACCCAGTACTTC. Encoded protein: CASRQGGTQYF.

This clone was found once. The J gene is TRBJ2-1, the V gene TRBV18; tentatively, D is TRBD2 (6 bases). The CDR3 runs to 14 residues. Deletions cut 3 bases from V and 6 bases from J, with 12 bases between. Germline V lookup: CDR1 KGHSH, CDR2 LQKENI. CDR3 sequence reads: CASSPSGLFNEQFF. CDR3 nucleotide sequence: TGTGCCAGCTCACCCTCAGGACTATTCAATGAGCAGTTCTTC.